Presented here are 23 T cell receptor beta chains from one specimen sequenced in a study of identical twins. Each CDR3 protein is one row after TCRdb ran MiXCR on the 5' RACE reads. The sample records 550,000 to 700,000 distinct CDR3 sequences, roughly 9.5% being singletons. The same sample was also used in a study of yellow fever vaccine responses in identical twins.

Material: PBMCs. The receptors come from a young woman in good health.

This clonotype was detected many times. CDR3 nucleotide sequence: TGTGCCAGCAGCTTAGATGGGGGCAGCCCGGGAGCTTTCTTT. This encodes CASSLDGGSPGAFF. The chain employs TRBV7-9 and TRBJ1-1; D possibly corresponds to TRBD1 (6 bases). Germline CDR1 SEHNR, CDR2 FQNEAQ (reference sequence). This CDR3 has 14 amino acids. V was clipped by 1 base and J by 10 bases, with 16 bases between them.

J is TRBJ2-2 and V is TRBV15, with 9 bases lining up with TRBD2. This CDR3 contains 16 residues. CDR1 and CDR2 from the germline V gene are LNHNV and YYDKDF (reference sequence). V trimming: 4 bases; J trimming: 1 base; junction bases outside the gene matches: 4. In DNA form, the CDR3 reads TGTGCCACCAGCAACACACTAGCGGGGAACACCGGGGAGCTGTTTTTT. Amino acids: CATSNTLAGNTGELFF. Supplemented by reference TRBV15 and TRBJ2-2, the full variable domain reads DAMVIQNPRYQVTQFGKPVTLSCSQTLNHNVMYWYQQKSSQAPKLLFHYYDKDFNNEADTPDNFQSRRPNTSFCFLDIRSPGLGDTAMYLCATSNTLAGNTGELFFGEGSRLTVL.

Many counts were recorded for this clonotype. The J gene is TRBJ2-1, the V gene TRBV6-4; 9 nucleotides agree with TRBD1. The CDR3 is made up of 16 amino acids. The trim removed 0 bases at V and 7 bases at J, leaving 7 bases unmatched. Germline CDR1 reads MRHNA; CDR2 reads SNTAGT. The CDR3 sequence is CASSDSRTGEVNEQFF. CDR3 in DNA: TGTGCCAGCAGTGACTCTAGGACAGGGGAAGTTAATGAGCAGTTCTTC.

This clonotype was observed a few times. The rearrangement joins TRBV20-1 to TRBJ1-4, with D perhaps matching TRBD1 (6 bases). This CDR3 has 15 amino acids. Per the germline V gene, CDR1 is DFQATT and CDR2 is SNEGSKA (reference sequence). V was clipped by 3 bases and J by 0 bases, with 11 bases between them. CDR3 region: CSARDSLTTNEKLFF. DNA for the CDR3: TGCAGTGCTAGGGACAGCTTGACAACTAATGAAAAACTGTTTTTT.

This clonotype was counted many times. The rearrangement joins TRBV29-1 to TRBJ2-1, with D tentatively TRBD2 (5 bases). Germline-derived CDR1 and CDR2 are SQVTM and ANQGSEA. Trimming stripped 6 bases from V and 2 bases from J, with 11 bases between. The CDR3 has 13 amino acids. CDR3 amino acids: CSVPVGAYNEQFF. The CDR3 region has the DNA TGCAGCGTCCCGGTCGGGGCCTACAATGAGCAGTTCTTC.

The chain links TRBV6-1 to TRBJ2-3; D unresolved. The V end was cut by 6 bases, the J end by 7 bases, with 14 bases between. There are 13 residues in the CDR3. Germline assignment: CDR1 MNHNS and CDR2 SASEGT. In DNA, the CDR3 is TGTGCCAGCAGCCCAAACAGTGAAAATACGCAGTATTTT. This gives the protein CASSPNSENTQYF.

This clonotype was found a few times. The rearrangement links TRBV29-1 to TRBJ1-1; the D is unclear. The length of the CDR3 is 13 residues. V lost 5 bases, J lost 1 base, and 11 bases lay in between. CDR1 is SQVTM, CDR2 ANQGSEA, per germline. The CDR3 coding sequence is TGCAGCGTTCCAAGGACGGAGAACACTGAAGCTTTCTTT. Protein sequence: CSVPRTENTEAFF.

The CDR3 protein is CASSQDAARGRNEQYF. The CDR3, as DNA: TGCGCCAGCAGCCAAGATGCCGCCAGGGGCAGGAACGAGCAGTACTTC. V is TRBV4-3 and J is TRBJ2-7; a weak D match, TRBD1 (6 bases). Germline V gene sequence: CDR1 LGHNA, CDR2 YSLEER. The CDR3 consists of 16 residues. Trimming pared 0 bases from V and 5 bases from J, leaving 17 bases between.

J is TRBJ2-1 and V is TRBV20-1; TRBD2 matches 15 bases. Germline V CDR1 and CDR2: DFQATT, SNEGSKA (reference sequence). CDR3 length: 17 residues. V gave up 5 bases and J gave up 1 base; unmatched junction bases: 6. In nucleotides, the CDR3 is TGCAGTGCTGAGGGACTAGCGGGGGGCCGTTCCTACAATGAGCAGTTCTTC. The encoded protein is CSAEGLAGGRSYNEQFF.

This clonotype was counted a few times. The genes are TRBV4-3 and TRBJ1-2; D ambiguous. Between the trimmed V and J ends, which lost 5 bases and 2 bases, there was a span of 12 bases. CDR1 LGHNA and CDR2 YSLEER come from the germline V gene. The CDR3 consists of 14 residues. The CDR3, as DNA: TGCGCCAGCAGCGTACACAAAATGAACTATGGCTACACCTTC. Translating it yields CASSVHKMNYGYTF.

The J gene is TRBJ2-5, the V gene TRBV5-6; 12 bases match TRBD2. Germline CDR1 is SGHDT and CDR2 is YYEEEE. The junction had 12 bases not matched to a gene; V was cut back by 1 base and J by 5 bases. This CDR3 is 18 amino acids long. CDR3 protein: CASSLSLASGRARETQYF. CDR3 nucleotides: TGTGCCAGCAGCTTGTCACTGGCTAGCGGGAGGGCCCGGGAGACCCAGTACTTC.

V is TRBV7-2 and J is TRBJ2-1; no definite D call. Trimming removed 2 bases from V and 5 bases from J, with 10 bases in between. CDR1 is SGHTA, CDR2 FQGNSA, per germline. The CDR3 is 14 residues long. CDR3 sequence (DNA): TGTGCCAGCAGCTTATCCGCTAGAAACAATGAGCAGTTCTTC. Amino acid sequence: CASSLSARNNEQFF.

This clonotype was observed at least ten times. The J gene is TRBJ2-5, the V gene TRBV28; a possible D gene is TRBD1 (6 bases). Germline V CDR1 and CDR2: MDHEN, SYDVKM. CDR3 size: 15 residues. Trimming stripped 7 bases from V and 2 bases from J, with 17 bases between. DNA of the CDR3: TGTGCCAGCACCCTGGAACAGGGCTTACAAGAGACCCAGTACTTC. Translation gives CASTLEQGLQETQYF.

V gene TRBV30 combines with J gene TRBJ2-4; D perhaps matches TRBD1 (5 bases). CDR1 and CDR2 from the germline V gene are GTSNPN and SVGIG (reference sequence). This CDR3 has 12 residues. Trimming pared 2 bases from V and 8 bases from J, leaving 10 bases between. The CDR3 DNA reads TGTGCCTGGAGTCAAGGGGCTCACATTCAGTACTTC. Its protein product is CAWSQGAHIQYF.

The chain links TRBV9 to TRBJ2-2; the D gene is possibly TRBD1 (6 bases). Trimming took off 1 base at V and 5 bases at J, with 21 bases between the two ends. Germline V CDR1 and CDR2: SGDLS, YYNGEE. This CDR3 region has 18 residues. The CDR3 region has the DNA TGTGCCAGCAGCGTAACTAGAGAAACAGGGCTCGGTACCGGGGAGCTGTTTTTT. Translation gives CASSVTRETGLGTGELFF.

This clonotype was counted many times. The chain has TRBV11-2 and TRBJ1-2; 9 bases are shared with TRBD1. CDR1 is SGHAT, CDR2 FQNNGV, per germline. Unmatched junction bases numbered 20, after V lost 5 bases and J lost 1 base. The CDR3 is made up of 20 amino acids. Written as DNA, the CDR3 is TGTGCCAGCAGCCCAGTGACAGGGGGAAATCGAGGGTTCCATAACTATGGCTACACCTTC. Translated: CASSPVTGGNRGFHNYGYTF.

This clonotype was counted between two and nine times. The chain links TRBV29-1 to TRBJ1-1; 11 bases are shared with TRBD1. CDR1 is SQVTM and CDR2 is ANQGSEA in the germline V gene. The CDR3 totals 14 residues. Trimming cost V 6 bases and J 3 bases; bases outside gene matches: 6. Here the CDR3 reads CSVETGQGDTEAFF. The CDR3 DNA sequence: TGCAGCGTGGAAACGGGACAGGGGGACACTGAAGCTTTCTTT.

The chain combines TRBV5-1 with TRBJ2-3, with 9 bases that match TRBD1. The J segment lost 1 base and the V segment lost 0 bases, leaving 6 bases of the junction unmatched. This CDR3 is 17 amino acids long. Per germline, CDR1 SGHRS and CDR2 YFSETQ. DNA for the CDR3: TGCGCCAGCAGCTTGGATTTCACAGGGGGCGGCACAGATACGCAGTATTTT. The encoded protein is CASSLDFTGGGTDTQYF.

This clonotype was seen many times. The rearrangement links TRBV12-3 or TRBV12-4 to TRBJ2-7, with 7 bases identical to TRBD1. This CDR3 is built from 15 residues. V was pared by 5 bases and J by 0 bases, with 7 bases of the junction left unmatched. This CDR3 is CASSQGQRSSYEQYF. CDR3 nucleotide sequence: TGTGCCAGCAGTCAGGGACAGCGCAGCTCCTACGAGCAGTACTTC.

This clonotype was recorded many times. The genes are TRBV20-1 and TRBJ2-5; 7 bases align to TRBD2. The ends lost 5 bases at V and 2 bases at J; junction bases unmatched: 8. The CDR3 loop spans 14 amino acids. Germline CDR1 reads DFQATT; CDR2 reads SNEGSKA (reference sequence). The DNA of the CDR3 is TGCAGTGCTCCCAGAAGCGGGGTACAAGAGACCCAGTACTTC. Amino acids: CSAPRSGVQETQYF.

This clonotype was observed many times. This rearrangement joins TRBV10-3 to TRBJ1-5; 8 nucleotides align to TRBD1. This CDR3 contains 15 residues. Trimming cost V 6 bases and J 7 bases; bases outside gene matches: 11. Per germline, CDR1 ENHRY and CDR2 SYGVKD. Written as DNA, the CDR3 is TGTGCCATCAGGGGGACGGACAGGGAAGGACAGCCCCAGCATTTT. Residues: CAIRGTDREGQPQHF.

This clonotype occurred a few times. V gene TRBV25-1 combines with J gene TRBJ2-3; the D gene is possibly TRBD1 (5 bases). Germline loops: CDR1 MGHDK, CDR2 SYGVNS. The CDR3 covers 15 residues. V lost 2 bases and J 6 bases, leaving 15 bases between the germline ends. CDR3 bases: TGTGCCAGCAGTGAAACAGGCCATACGACGGATACGCAGTATTTT. Protein sequence: CASSETGHTTDTQYF.

This clonotype was counted a few times. The chain uses TRBV27 and TRBJ2-7; 14 bases agree with TRBD2. The germline V gene encodes CDR1 MNHEY and CDR2 SMNVEV (reference sequence). The CDR3 is 17 amino acids. After removal of 5 bases from V and 3 bases from J, the junction contained 9 bases not matched to a gene. In DNA, the CDR3 is TGTGCCAGCAGTGGGACAGGGACTAGCGGGAGTTTCTACGAGCAGTACTTC. Residues: CASSGTGTSGSFYEQYF.